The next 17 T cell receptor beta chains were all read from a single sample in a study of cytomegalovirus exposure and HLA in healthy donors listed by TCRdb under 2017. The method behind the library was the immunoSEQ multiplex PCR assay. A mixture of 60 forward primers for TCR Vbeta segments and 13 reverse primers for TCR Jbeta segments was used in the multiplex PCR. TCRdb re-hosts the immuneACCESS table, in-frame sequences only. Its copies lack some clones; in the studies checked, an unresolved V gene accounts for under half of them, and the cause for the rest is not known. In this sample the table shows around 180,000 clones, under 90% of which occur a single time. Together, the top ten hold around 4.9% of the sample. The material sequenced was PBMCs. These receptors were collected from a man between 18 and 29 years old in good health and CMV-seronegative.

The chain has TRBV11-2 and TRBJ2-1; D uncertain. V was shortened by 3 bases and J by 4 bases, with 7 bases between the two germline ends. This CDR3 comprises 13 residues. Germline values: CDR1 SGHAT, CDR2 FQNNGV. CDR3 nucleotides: TGTGCCAGCAGCTTGAACAGATACAATGAGCAGTTCTTC. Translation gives CASSLNRYNEQFF.

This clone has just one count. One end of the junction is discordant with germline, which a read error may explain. Here the CDR3 DNA reads TGTGCTAGCAGCCCGCGACTAGCGGGTATTAATGAGCAGTTCTTC. This translates into CASSPRLAGINEQFF. The chain couples TRBV7-7 to TRBJ2-1; 10 positions match TRBD2. CDR3 length equals 15 residues. From germline, CDR1 is SSHAT and CDR2 FNYEAQ (reference sequence). The full variable domain, with the rest looked up from reference TRBV7-7 and TRBJ2-1, is GAGVSQSPRYKVTKRGQDVTLRCDPISSHATLYWYQQALGQGPEFLTYFNYEAQPDKSGLPSDRFSAERPEGSISTLTIQRTEQRDSAMYRCASSPRLAGINEQFFGPGTRLTVL.

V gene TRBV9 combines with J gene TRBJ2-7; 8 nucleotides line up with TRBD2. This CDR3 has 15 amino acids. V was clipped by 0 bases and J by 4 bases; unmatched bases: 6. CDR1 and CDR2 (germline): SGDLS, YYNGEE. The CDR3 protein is CASSVGSGGLYEQYF. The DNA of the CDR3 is TGTGCCAGCAGCGTAGGAAGCGGGGGTTTGTACGAGCAGTACTTC.

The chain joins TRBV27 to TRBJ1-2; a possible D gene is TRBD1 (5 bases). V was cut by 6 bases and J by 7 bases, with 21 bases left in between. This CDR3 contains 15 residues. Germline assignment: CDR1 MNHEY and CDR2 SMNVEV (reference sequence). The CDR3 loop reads CASSIGAGGMGGYTF. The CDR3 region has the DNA TGTGCCAGCAGCATAGGGGCCGGGGGAATGGGTGGCTACACCTTC.

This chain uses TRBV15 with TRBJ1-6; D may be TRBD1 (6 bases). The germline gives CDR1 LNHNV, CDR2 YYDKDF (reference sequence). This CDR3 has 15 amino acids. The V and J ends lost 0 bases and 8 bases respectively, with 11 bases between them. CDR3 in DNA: TGTGCCACCAGCAGAGAATGGACAGCGGATTCACCCCTCCACTTT. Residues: CATSREWTADSPLHF.

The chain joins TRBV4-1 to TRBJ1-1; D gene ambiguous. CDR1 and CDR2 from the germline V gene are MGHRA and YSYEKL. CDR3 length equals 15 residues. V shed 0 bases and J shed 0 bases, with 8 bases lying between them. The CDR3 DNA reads TGCGCCAGCAGCCAAGATAGAGCATTGAACACTGAAGCTTTCTTT. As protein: CASSQDRALNTEAFF.

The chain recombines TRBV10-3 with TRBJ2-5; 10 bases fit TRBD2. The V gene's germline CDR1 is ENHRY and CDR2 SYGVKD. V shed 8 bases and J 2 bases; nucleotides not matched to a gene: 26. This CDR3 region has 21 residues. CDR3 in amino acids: CAIAHHPRLAGDPELQETQYF. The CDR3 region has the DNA TGTGCCATCGCCCACCACCCCCGGCTAGCGGGAGACCCTGAACTACAAGAGACCCAGTACTTC.

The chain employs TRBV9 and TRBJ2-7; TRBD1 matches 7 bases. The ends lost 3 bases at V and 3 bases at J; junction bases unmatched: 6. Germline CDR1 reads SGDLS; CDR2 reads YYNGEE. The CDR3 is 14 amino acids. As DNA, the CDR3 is TGTGCCAGCAGCGCCCGGGACAGCAACTACGAGCAGTACTTC. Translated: CASSARDSNYEQYF.

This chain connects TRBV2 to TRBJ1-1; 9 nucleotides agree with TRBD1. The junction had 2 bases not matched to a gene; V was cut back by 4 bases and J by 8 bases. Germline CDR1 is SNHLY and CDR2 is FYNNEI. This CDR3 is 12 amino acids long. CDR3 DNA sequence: TGTGCCAGCAGTGCTGGGACAGGGGAAGCTTTCTTT. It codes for CASSAGTGEAFF.

The chain's CDR3 is CASSLETGGTEAFF. The DNA of the CDR3 is TGTGCCAGCAGCTTGGAGACAGGGGGCACTGAAGCTTTCTTT. The chain recombines TRBV5-4 with TRBJ1-1, with 9 bases lining up with TRBD1. CDR1 is SGHNT and CDR2 is YYREEE in the germline V gene (reference sequence). This CDR3 is built from 14 residues. The J segment lost 4 bases and the V segment lost 0 bases, leaving 1 base of the junction unmatched.

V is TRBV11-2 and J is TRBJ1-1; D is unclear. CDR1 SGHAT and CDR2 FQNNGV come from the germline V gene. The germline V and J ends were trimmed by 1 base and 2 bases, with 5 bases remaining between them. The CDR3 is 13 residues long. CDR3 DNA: TGTGCCAGCAGCTTAGTCTCCAACACTGAAGCTTTCTTT. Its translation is CASSLVSNTEAFF.

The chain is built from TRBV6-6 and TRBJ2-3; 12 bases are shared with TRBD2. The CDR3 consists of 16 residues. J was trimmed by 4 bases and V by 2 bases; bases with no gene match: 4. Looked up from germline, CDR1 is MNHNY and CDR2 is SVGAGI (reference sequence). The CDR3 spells CASSYPSGRGPDTQYF. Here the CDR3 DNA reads TGTGCCAGCAGTTACCCTAGCGGGAGGGGTCCAGATACGCAGTATTTT.

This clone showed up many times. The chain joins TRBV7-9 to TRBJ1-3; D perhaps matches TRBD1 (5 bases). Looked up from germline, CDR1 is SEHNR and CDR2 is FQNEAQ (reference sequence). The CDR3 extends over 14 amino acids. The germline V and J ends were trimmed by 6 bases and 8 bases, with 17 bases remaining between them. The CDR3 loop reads CASSFGRVGYTIYF. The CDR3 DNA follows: TGTGCCAGCAGTTTTGGCAGGGTGGGATACACCATATATTTT. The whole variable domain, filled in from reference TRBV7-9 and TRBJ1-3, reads DTGVSQNPRHKITKRGQNVTFRCDPISEHNRLYWYRQTLGQGPEFLTYFQNEAQLEKSRLLSDRFSAERPKGSFSTLEIQRTEQGDSAMYLCASSFGRVGYTIYFGEGSWLTVV.

CDR3 nucleotide sequence: TGTGCCAGCAGCTTCGATTCGTTGGAGACCATCTATGGCTACACCTTC. Residues: CASSFDSLETIYGYTF. The rearrangement uses TRBV5-4 and TRBJ1-2; D remains ambiguous. Trimming shortened V by 2 bases and J by 4 bases, and 18 bases separated the two germline ends. The CDR3 loop spans 16 amino acids. In germline, CDR1 is SGHNT, CDR2 YYREEE (reference sequence). Full variable domain (missing parts from reference TRBV5-4 and TRBJ1-2): ETGVTQSPTHLIKTRGQQVTLRCSSQSGHNTVSWYQQALGQGPQFIFQYYREEENGRGNFPPRFSGLQFPNYSSELNVNALELDDSALYLCASSFDSLETIYGYTFGSGTRLTVV.

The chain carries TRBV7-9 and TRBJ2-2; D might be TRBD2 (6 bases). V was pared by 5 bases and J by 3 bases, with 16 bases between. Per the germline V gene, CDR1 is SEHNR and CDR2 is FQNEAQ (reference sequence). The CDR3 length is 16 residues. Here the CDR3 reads CASSPTPAGDTGELFF. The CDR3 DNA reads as TGTGCCAGCAGCCCTACCCCAGCGGGTGACACCGGGGAGCTGTTTTTT.

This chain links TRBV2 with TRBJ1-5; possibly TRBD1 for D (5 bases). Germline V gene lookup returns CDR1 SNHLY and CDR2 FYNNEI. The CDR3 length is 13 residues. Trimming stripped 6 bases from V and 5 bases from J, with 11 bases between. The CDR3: CASRRGRDQPQHF. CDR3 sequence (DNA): TGTGCCAGCAGAAGGGGTAGGGATCAGCCCCAGCATTTT.

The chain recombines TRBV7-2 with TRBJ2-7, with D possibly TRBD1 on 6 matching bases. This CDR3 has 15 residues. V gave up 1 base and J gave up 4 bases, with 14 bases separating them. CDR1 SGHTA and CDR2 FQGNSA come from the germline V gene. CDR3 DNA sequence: TGTGCCAGCAGCTTAGGGGTGGGGGCTATTTACGAGCAGTACTTC. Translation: CASSLGVGAIYEQYF.